The rows below give T cell receptor beta chains drawn from one sample of a study of blood T cell repertoires in COVID-19. TCRdb's copy holds only in-frame clones and misses some; the assay was immunoSEQ multiplex PCR. The repertoire holds fewer than 450,000 clones, with approximately 86% as singletons. The sequencing input was PBMCs or T cells enriched from blood (not recorded which). The source of these receptors is a woman in her thirties or forties with acute COVID-19. CDR3s include the opening cysteine and the closing phenylalanine or tryptophan. D genes are given only for firm matches. Only some rows state a clone size, as once, few, many or a class for expanded clones.

clone_size	d_call	v_call	j_call	cdr3_nt	cdr3_aa
-	TRBD1	TRBV6-5	TRBJ1-5	TGTGCCAGCAGCCCGGGACAGGGATTGTCCCAGCATTTT	CASSPGQGLSQHF
-	-	TRBV7-9	TRBJ1-2	TGTGCCAGCAGCCCCTGGACGGGAAACTATGGCTACACCTTC	CASSPWTGNYGYTF
once	TRBD2	TRBV11-2	TRBJ2-7	TGTGCCAGCAGCCCTAGCGGGGGGGCTCTCGAGCAGTACTTC	CASSPSGGALEQYF
-	-	TRBV5-1	TRBJ2-6	TGCGCCAGCAGCTTGGGTCGTTACTCTGGGGCCAACGTCCTGACTTTC	CASSLGRYSGANVLTF
-	TRBD1	TRBV5-1	TRBJ2-7	TGCGCCAGCAGCCGAACCGGGACAGACTCCTACGAGCAGTACTTC	CASSRTGTDSYEQYF
-	TRBD2	TRBV13	TRBJ2-2	TGTGCCAGCAGCTTAGTAGCGGGGTCCGGGGAGCTGTTTTTT	CASSLVAGSGELFF
-	-	TRBV5-1	TRBJ1-3	TGCGCCAGCAGCTTGATGAGTTTGGGCACCGACTCTGGAAACACCATATATTTT	CASSLMSLGTDSGNTIYF
-	TRBD1	TRBV7-9	TRBJ2-3	TGTGCCAGCAGCTTAACAGGGGGCCTCACAGATACGCAGTATTTT	CASSLTGGLTDTQYF
once	-	TRBV11-2	TRBJ1-2	TGTGCCAGCAGCTTAGGTTCCCCCCAGTGGGGACAAGGCTACACCTTC	CASSLGSPQWGQGYTF
once	TRBD1	TRBV2	TRBJ2-7	TGTGCCAGTTGGGGACAGGATTCCTACGAGCAGTACTTC	CASWGQDSYEQYF
-	-	TRBV12-5	TRBJ1-6	TGTGCTAGTGGTTTGTTTATCGGGCAGGACAGCTCCTATAATTCACCCCTCCACTTT	CASGLFIGQDSSYNSPLHF
-	-	TRBV5-1	TRBJ1-1	TGCGCCAGCAGCCCGGGGGGACACCCGAACACTGAAGCTTTCTTT	CASSPGGHPNTEAFF
-	TRBD1	TRBV5-5	TRBJ1-5	TGTGCCAGCAGCTTCGGGACAGACTTAATTGAGCCCCAGCATTTT	CASSFGTDLIEPQHF
-	-	TRBV2	TRBJ2-7	TGTGCCAGCAGTGAGGTACAGGCCTACGAGCAGTACTTC	CASSEVQAYEQYF
-	-	TRBV29-1	TRBJ2-2	TGCAGCGCAAACATGAACATGGCCGGGGAGCTGTTTTTT	CSANMNMAGELFF
few	-	TRBV9	TRBJ1-5	TGTGCCAGCAGCCCCAGTCCGTCTAGCAATCAGCCCCAGCATTTT	CASSPSPSSNQPQHF
-	-	TRBV11-3	TRBJ1-1	TGTGCCAGTTCGGGAGGCAACACTGAAGCTTTCTTT	CASSGGNTEAFF
-	-	TRBV15	TRBJ2-2	TGTGCCACCAGCAGCGCAAGTGTCTTGGGGGCGATAGGGACCGGGGAGCTGTTTTTT	CATSSASVLGAIGTGELFF
-	TRBD2	TRBV3-1/TRBV3-2	TRBJ2-1	TGTGCCAGCAGCCTAGCGGGGGGGCCCAATGAGCAGTTCTTC	CASSLAGGPNEQFF
once	-	TRBV4-1	TRBJ1-1	TGCGCCAGCAGCCACGGGCGGGACGGGCAGACTGAAGCTTTCTTT	CASSHGRDGQTEAFF
-	-	TRBV25-1	TRBJ2-2	TGTGCCAGCAGTGAAAGCGTCCAGGGTCAGAACACCGGGGAGCTGTTTTTT	CASSESVQGQNTGELFF
-	TRBD2	TRBV6-9	TRBJ2-2	TGTGCCAGCAGTTCAGGGCTAGCGGGGAAAGGGGAGCTGTTTTTT	CASSSGLAGKGELFF
few	TRBD1	TRBV14	TRBJ1-6	TGTGCCAGCAGCCTTTCAGGGGGCGGTTCACCCCTCCACTTT	CASSLSGGGSPLHF
-	-	TRBV12-3/TRBV12-4	TRBJ1-2	TGTGCCAGCAGTTTCTTGTCCCAGGAAGGCTACACCTTC	CASSFLSQEGYTF
once	-	TRBV18	TRBJ2-7	TGTGCCAGCTCATCTACCGCTGGGACTTCGGTCTGGGAGCAGTACTTC	CASSSTAGTSVWEQYF
-	-	TRBV20-1	TRBJ2-7	TGCAGTGCTAGTTTACCGGGAGTCGCTCTCTCCGAGCAGTACTTC	CSASLPGVALSEQYF
-	-	TRBV11-2	TRBJ1-4	TGTGCCAGCAGCTTAAGGGGGGGCGGAGATGAAAAACTGTTTTTT	CASSLRGGGDEKLFF
-	-	TRBV6-6	TRBJ1-2	TGTGCCAGCAGGCAGCAGCGGGGCTACACCTTC	CASRQQRGYTF
-	-	TRBV6-5	TRBJ2-7	TGTGCCAGCAGTCAACACTACGAGCAGTACTTC	CASSQHYEQYF
-	TRBD2	TRBV3-1/TRBV3-2	TRBJ2-7	TGTGCCAGCAGCACCGGGACTAGCTTCCCCTACGAGCAGTACTTC	CASSTGTSFPYEQYF
-	-	TRBV5-4	TRBJ2-7	TGTGCCAGCAGCTTGGAGGCTAGCGCTGACGAGCAGTACTTC	CASSLEASADEQYF
-	TRBD1	TRBV19	TRBJ1-1	TGTGCCAGTAGTAGGGGCGACAGGGGCCCGAGGGCTTTCTTT	CASSRGDRGPRAFF
-	-	TRBV12-3/TRBV12-4	TRBJ1-2	TGTGCCAGCAGCCCGGACTTTATGGACTACACCTTC	CASSPDFMDYTF
once	-	TRBV5-6	TRBJ1-4	TGTGCCAGCAGCATGTTGGTGGGGAGTACTAATGAAAAACTGTTTTTT	CASSMLVGSTNEKLFF
-	-	TRBV4-1	TRBJ2-1	TGCGCCAGCAGCCAAGACTCCCTTGAGCAGTTCTTC	CASSQDSLEQFF
-	-	TRBV5-8	TRBJ1-4	TGTGCCAGCAGCTTGGGAACGGGGACTAATGAAAAACTGTTTTTT	CASSLGTGTNEKLFF
-	TRBD1	TRBV5-1	TRBJ2-3	TGCGCCAGCAGCTTGTCGCAGGGGGCTGGTAGAGCAGATACGCAGTATTTT	CASSLSQGAGRADTQYF
-	-	TRBV30	TRBJ1-2	TGTGCCTGGAGAGGCGGGTTCGGCTACACCTTC	CAWRGGFGYTF
-	-	TRBV6-5	TRBJ2-7	TGTGCCAGCAGTTACTCACCGACTGACTCCTACGAGCAGTACTTC	CASSYSPTDSYEQYF